This T cell receptor beta chain emerged from a study of blood T cell repertoires in COVID-19. Study details: Acute and convalescent COVID-19 specimens originated in the United States, Italy and Spain. From T cells, B-cell-depleted T cells, or PBMCs came the material, which was cDNA or gDNA.

This CDR3 region has 14 residues. The V and J ends lost 6 bases and 5 bases, in that order; junction bases with no gene match: 6. Germline V gene sequence: CDR1 MDHEN, CDR2 SYDVKM. Some clones are missing from TCRdb's copy, which holds only in-frame ones; the method was immunoSEQ multiplex PCR. The sample carries 200,000 to 250,000 clones, about 91% recorded once. Cohorts were determined from participant-reported clinical history. This receptor was taken from a man in his late teens or twenties with acute COVID-19. The chain links TRBV28 to TRBJ1-4; 7 bases line up with TRBD1. The specimen sequenced was PBMCs or T cells enriched from blood (not recorded which). The CDR3 DNA reads TGTGCCAGCAGAGCCGGGACAGCAAATGAAAAACTGTTTTTT. This codes for CASRAGTANEKLFF.